This T cell receptor (beta chain) is drawn from a study of blood T cell repertoires in COVID-19. Method: immunoSEQ multiplex PCR; TCRdb's copy keeps in-frame clones and lacks some. The top ten clones hold around 2.9% of a sample with around 190,000 clones, roughly 84% of them seen once. Assignment of participants to cohorts was predicated upon participant-reported clinical history. The length of the CDR3 is 15 residues. Germline V CDR1 and CDR2: LNHNV, YYDKDF (reference sequence). J was trimmed by 8 bases and V by 4 bases; bases with no gene match: 7. The gene calls are TRBV15 and TRBJ2-1; 11 bases are shared with TRBD1. Sequencing was done on a sample of PBMCs or T cells enriched from blood (not recorded which). The origin of this receptor is a woman younger than 45 who had been exposed to COVID-19. This chain's CDR3 is CATSTGTGGWDEQFF. The CDR3 DNA reads TGTGCCACCAGCACTGGGACAGGGGGTTGGGATGAGCAGTTCTTC.